This T cell receptor (beta chain) is from a study of blood T cell repertoires in COVID-19 (TCRdb year 2020). Regarding the complete study: Samples from collaborators originated in the United States, Italy and Spain and spanned both the acute and convalescent phases of COVID-19. The material from the prospective study consisted of cDNA or gDNA derived from T cells, B-cell-depleted T cells, or PBMCs. Subjects who had been exposed to COVID-19, were actively infected with it, or had recovered from it provided the deeply sampled blood TCRbeta repertoires that made up the dataset. A freely available public database, intended as a resource for researchers studying the immune response to SARS-CoV-2, is where the repertoires were released. Samples were obtained from the ongoing ImmuneRACE study (first 160 participants) and from approximately 1,200 subjects provided by 6 global collaborators. A de-identified subject ID, COVID-19 status, age in years and sex were almost always included in the sample metadata. Where HLA class I and class II types were available, the types were taken from metadata supplied by the sample provider, not from assay-based typing.

Points on this clone: The antigen this receptor binds is unknown. Within one base of it there is no much larger clone, and no base qualities were kept.

Paper-wide results and their limitations: How much clinical and demographic metadata was included differed by source and by participant, and the metadata was provided uncurated.

The germline V gene provides CDR1 SGHVS and CDR2 FQNEAQ. CDR3 length: 15 amino acids, cysteine to phenylalanine. Solely the CDR3 DNA is kept, with 45 bases framed from the first base. Ends trimmed: V by 5 bases, J by 1 base; bases unmatched to a gene: 6. The immunoSEQ Assay, a bias-controlled multiplex PCR, was used to amplify TCRbeta CDR3 regions from genomic DNA. The authors processed their data as follows. The number of nucleated cells in each sample was estimated by amplification of reference gene primers within the assay. To quantify the absolute abundance of each unique TCRbeta CDR3 rearrangement, sequence reads were collapsed and filtered. For each sample, productive Simpson clonality was calculated by taking the square root of Simpson's diversity index across productive rearrangements. In its TCRdb copy, this immuneACCESS table keeps in-frame sequences only and misses some clones. Where compared with another copy, unresolved V genes explain less than half of these, and the others have no known cause. The V and J calls and clone size are taken from that table; D and trimming were inferred from the DNA. This sample gives about 220,000 clones in total; about nine tenths of them show up just once. The ten largest make up roughly 2.6% of the sample.

Enrolling through a virtual design, the prospective study's participants ranged in age from roughly 18 to 89 years and lived across approximately 25 United States geographic areas. Cohort assignment in the prospective study relied on participant-reported clinical history from a screening survey and a study questionnaire. Each participant in the prospective study had whole blood, serum and a nasopharyngeal or oropharyngeal swab collected by mobile phlebotomists. Prospective study participants could optionally give additional blood draws and questionnaires over an approximately two-month period. Before DNA extraction, blood samples from the prospective study were shipped at room temperature or frozen.

This sequence uses TRBV7-8 and TRBJ1-2; 8 junctional bases match TRBD1. Material for sequencing was PBMCs or T cells enriched from blood (not recorded which). The TCR comes from a woman aged 25-40 years with acute COVID-19. CDR3 region: CASSPRQGFNYGYTF. In nucleotide form, the sequence is TGTGCCAGCAGCCCGCGACAGGGGTTTAACTATGGCTACACCTTC.